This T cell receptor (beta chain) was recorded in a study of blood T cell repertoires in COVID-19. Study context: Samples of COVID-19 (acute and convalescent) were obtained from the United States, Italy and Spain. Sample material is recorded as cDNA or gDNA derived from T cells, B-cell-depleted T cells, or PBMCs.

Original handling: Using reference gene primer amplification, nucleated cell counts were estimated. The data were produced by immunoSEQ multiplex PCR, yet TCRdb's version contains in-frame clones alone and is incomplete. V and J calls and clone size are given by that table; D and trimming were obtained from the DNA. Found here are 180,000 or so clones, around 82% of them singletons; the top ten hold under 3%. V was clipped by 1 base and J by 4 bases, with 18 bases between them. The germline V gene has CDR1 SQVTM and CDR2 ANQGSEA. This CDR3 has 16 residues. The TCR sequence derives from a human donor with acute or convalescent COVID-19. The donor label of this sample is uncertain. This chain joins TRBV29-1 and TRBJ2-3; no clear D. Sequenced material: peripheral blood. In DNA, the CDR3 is TGCAGCGTTGAAGTCAGAGGAGTAGGCTCCCCAGATACGCAGTATTTT. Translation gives CSVEVRGVGSPDTQYF.